The 25 T cell receptor beta chains below all came from one sample that was sequenced in a study of blood T cell repertoires in COVID-19. Sequencing used immunoSEQ multiplex PCR; TCRdb keeps in-frame clones, though not all of them. The sample lists approximately 250,000 clones; 75% to 90% were seen once. Input material: peripheral blood. The receptor source for this set is a woman in her 70s with COVID-19, enrolled during active disease.

This chain connects TRBV5-4 to TRBJ1-5; D gene ambiguous. CDR1 is SGHNT, CDR2 YYREEE, per germline (reference sequence). CDR3 length: 13 amino acids. V gave up 0 bases and J gave up 4 bases, with 5 bases separating them. The CDR3 nucleotides read TGTGCCAGCAGCTTGGCCCCAAATCAGCCCCAGCATTTT. It yields the protein CASSLAPNQPQHF.

This clone occurred many times. CDR3 sequence: CASSQFDRMTLHF. CDR3 nucleotide sequence: TGCGCCAGCAGCCAATTTGACAGAATGACCCTCCACTTT. V and J are TRBV4-3 and TRBJ1-6; D might be TRBD1 (5 bases). CDR1 and CDR2 from the germline V gene are LGHNA and YSLEER. Trimming shortened V by 2 bases and J by 14 bases, and 13 bases separated the two germline ends. This CDR3 has 13 residues.

This rearrangement joins TRBV5-1 to TRBJ2-5, with TRBD2 matching 11 bases. J lost 0 bases, V lost 3 bases, and 7 bases had no gene match. The CDR3 length is 17 residues. Germline V gene lookup returns CDR1 SGHRS and CDR2 YFSETQ. CDR3 protein: CASSSLAGGVYQETQYF. CDR3 sequence (DNA): TGCGCCAGCAGCTCCCTAGCGGGGGGTGTGTACCAAGAGACCCAGTACTTC.

The chain recombines TRBV19 with TRBJ2-7; no clear D gene. The CDR3 length is 14 residues. V was clipped by 1 base and J by 0 bases, with 7 bases between them. Germline values: CDR1 LNHDA, CDR2 SQIVND (reference sequence). The CDR3 DNA is TGTGCCAGTAGTATAGGTCAGTTCTCCTACGAGCAGTACTTC. Its translation is CASSIGQFSYEQYF.

The genes are TRBV19 and TRBJ1-5, with D possibly being TRBD1 (5 bases). Germline lookup yields CDR1 LNHDA and CDR2 SQIVND (reference sequence). Between the trimmed V and J ends, which lost 6 bases and 5 bases, there was a span of 11 bases. The CDR3 has 13 amino acids. CDR3 sequence reads: CASSTQGDQPQHF. As DNA, the CDR3 is TGTGCCAGTAGCACTCAGGGCGATCAGCCCCAGCATTTT.

V usage is TRBV24-1 and J usage is TRBJ1-1; D not resolved. Germline CDR1 is KGHDR and CDR2 is SFDVKD. CDR3 length: 11 amino acids. V was pared by 7 bases and J by 7 bases, with 9 bases between. Here the CDR3 reads CATRREGEAFF. CDR3 sequence (DNA): TGTGCCACCAGGAGAGAGGGTGAAGCTTTCTTT.

In DNA form, the CDR3 reads TGTGCCAGCAGCCAAGACCACATCCTACAGGGCCCCTCTGGAAACACCATATATTTT. It specifies CASSQDHILQGPSGNTIYF. This chain links TRBV14 with TRBJ1-3; D may be TRBD1 (6 bases). CDR3 size: 19 residues. CDR1 SGHDN and CDR2 FVKESK come from the germline V gene. V dropped 0 bases and J dropped 0 bases, with 18 bases sitting between them.

The chain couples TRBV28 to TRBJ1-2, with D perhaps TRBD1 (6 bases). Trimming cost V 3 bases and J 8 bases, with 16 bases left between them. Per the germline V gene, CDR1 is MDHEN and CDR2 is SYDVKM. This CDR3 region has 14 residues. In DNA form, the CDR3 reads TGTGCCAGCAGTTTTGGTTCGACAGGTAAAGGCTACACCTTC. It is translated as CASSFGSTGKGYTF.

This chain links TRBV5-4 with TRBJ2-5; D remains unclear. The ends were cut back, 2 bases at V and 2 bases at J, with 7 bases in the middle. Germline-derived CDR1 and CDR2 are SGHNT and YYREEE (reference sequence). The CDR3 spans 13 residues. CDR3 loop: CASSLNYQETQYF. CDR3 nucleotide sequence: TGTGCCAGCAGCTTAAACTATCAAGAGACCCAGTACTTC.

This clone was found once. This sequence joins TRBV3-1 (or the pseudogene TRBV3-2) and TRBJ2-7; TRBD2 matches 10 bases. Germline CDR1 LGHDT, CDR2 YNNKEL (reference sequence). Losses at the gene ends were 0 bases for V and 7 bases for J; bases not matched to a gene: 9. The CDR3 runs to 16 residues. This CDR3 reads CASSQEVFLAGEEQYF. The CDR3 DNA follows: TGTGCCAGCAGCCAAGAAGTTTTTCTAGCGGGGGAAGAGCAGTACTTC.

The chain is built from TRBV7-2 and TRBJ2-3, with 8 bases identical to TRBD1. CDR1 and CDR2 from the germline V gene are SGHTA and FQGNSA. This CDR3 contains 16 residues. J was trimmed by 5 bases and V by 0 bases; bases with no gene match: 7. CDR3 in DNA: TGTGCCAGCAGCTTAGCGGCGGGGACAGGACAAGATACGCAGTATTTT. Its translation is CASSLAAGTGQDTQYF.

There are a few counts of this clone. The CDR3 loop is CASTKGGTYNEQFF. Here the CDR3 DNA reads TGTGCCAGCACCAAAGGGGGAACCTACAATGAGCAGTTCTTC. V is TRBV6-6 and J is TRBJ2-1, with a possible D match to TRBD1 (6 bases). With 7 bases removed from V and 2 bases from J, the gap between germline ends came to 12 bases. The germline V gene has CDR1 MNHNY and CDR2 SVGAGI (reference sequence). The CDR3 sequence is 14 residues long.

There are a few counts of this clone. This rearrangement joins TRBV5-1 to TRBJ2-3, with a tentative D call TRBD2 (5 bases). The V gene's germline CDR1 is SGHRS and CDR2 YFSETQ. CDR3 length equals 15 residues. Trimming took 0 bases from V and 2 from J, leaving 10 bases between them. In DNA form, the CDR3 reads TGCGCCAGCAGCTTGGGAGGGTCCCCCACAGATACGCAGTATTTT. It yields the protein CASSLGGSPTDTQYF.

The V and J genes are TRBV28 and TRBJ1-3, with 12 positions matching TRBD1. CDR1 is MDHEN, CDR2 SYDVKM, per germline. The CDR3 sequence is 18 residues long. V was clipped by 3 bases and J by 0 bases; unmatched bases: 6. The CDR3 DNA is TGTGCCAGCAGTTTGGGGACAGGGGGCTTGCGCTCTGGAAACACCATATATTTT. Protein sequence: CASSLGTGGLRSGNTIYF.

This sequence joins TRBV4-3 and TRBJ1-2, with 7 nucleotides matching TRBD1. V dropped 0 bases and J dropped 6; count of bases not matched to a gene: 10. Germline V CDR1 and CDR2: LGHNA, YSLEER. The CDR3 covers 16 residues. As DNA, the CDR3 is TGCGCCAGCAGCCAAGACTATAGAGGGGGCTTCGATGGCTACACCTTC. This translates into CASSQDYRGGFDGYTF.

The rearrangement joins TRBV5-4 to TRBJ2-1; the match to TRBD2 covers 11 bases. The CDR3 is 15 amino acids. The germline V gene has CDR1 SGHNT and CDR2 YYREEE (reference sequence). Trimming at V came to 1 base and at J to 10 bases, leaving 7 bases not matched to a gene. CDR3 sequence reads: CASSLHSGGANEQFF. In DNA, the CDR3 is TGTGCCAGCAGCTTGCATAGCGGGGGGGCCAACGAGCAGTTCTTC.

The V and J genes are TRBV7-2 and TRBJ2-1; 14 bases align to TRBD2. J lost 6 bases, V lost 5 bases, and 6 bases had no gene match. This CDR3 region has 16 residues. CDR1 is SGHTA and CDR2 is FQGNSA in the germline V gene. The CDR3 DNA reads as TGTGCCAGCAGCCGGACTAGCGGGGGGTCGGGCAATGAGCAGTTCTTC. This codes for CASSRTSGGSGNEQFF.

A note on this clone: The sample holds other DNA sequences that translate to the same CDR3. V usage is TRBV7-2 and J usage is TRBJ2-3, with 11 bases that match TRBD2. This CDR3 has 15 residues. V was clipped by 3 bases and J by 5 bases; unmatched bases: 4. Germline assignment: CDR1 SGHTA and CDR2 FQGNSA. CDR3 in amino acids: CASSFSGGAGDTQYF. The CDR3 DNA follows: TGTGCCAGCAGCTTTAGCGGGGGGGCCGGAGATACGCAGTATTTT.

In this sample, this clone turned up a few times. The sample has other DNA sequences that encode this CDR3 too. CDR3 loop: CASSQGPGTEAFF. CDR3 DNA sequence: TGTGCCAGCAGCCAGGGGCCGGGCACTGAAGCTTTCTTT. The V and J genes are TRBV4-2 and TRBJ1-1, with D tentatively TRBD1 (5 bases). Germline-derived CDR1 and CDR2 are LGHNA and YNFKEQ. Trimming cost V 3 bases and J 4 bases, with 9 bases left between them. This CDR3 region has 13 residues.

This chain joins TRBV25-1 and TRBJ1-2; D might be TRBD1 (5 bases). Trimming took off 7 bases at V and 2 bases at J, with 11 bases between the two ends. This CDR3 region has 13 residues. Germline CDR1 and CDR2: MGHDK and SYGVNS. The CDR3 region is CASTKGRNYGYTF. In nucleotides, the CDR3 is TGTGCCAGCACCAAGGGGCGCAACTATGGCTACACCTTC.

This clone showed up just once. V usage is TRBV11-2 and J usage is TRBJ2-7; 11 nucleotides agree with TRBD1. In germline, CDR1 is SGHAT, CDR2 FQNNGV. V was pared by 4 bases and J by 3 bases, with 2 bases of the junction left unmatched. The CDR3 spans 14 residues. The CDR3 DNA reads TGTGCCAGCAGCTCTGGGACAGGGGGCTACGAGCAGTACTTC. Its translation: CASSSGTGGYEQYF.

V and J are TRBV30 and TRBJ2-3; D gene uncertain. CDR1 and CDR2 from the germline V gene are GTSNPN and SVGIG (reference sequence). The germline V and J ends were trimmed by 0 bases and 0 bases, with 10 bases remaining between them. The length of the CDR3 is 15 residues. CDR3 in DNA: TGTGCCTGGAGTGTCAAAGAGGCTAGCACAGATACGCAGTATTTT. The encoded protein is CAWSVKEASTDTQYF.

This chain joins TRBV5-1 and TRBJ1-1, with no clear D. The germline V gene encodes CDR1 SGHRS and CDR2 YFSETQ. V lost 0 bases, J lost 0 bases, and 9 bases lay in between. This CDR3 contains 15 residues. CDR3 in amino acids: CASSLVGSMNTEAFF. CDR3 nucleotide sequence: TGCGCCAGCAGCTTGGTGGGCAGTATGAACACTGAAGCTTTCTTT.

The J gene is TRBJ2-7, the V gene TRBV10-2, with 10 bases identical to TRBD1. Germline V CDR1 and CDR2: WSHSY, SAAADI. With 2 bases clipped from V and 3 bases from J, the junction kept 1 base outside the gene matches. The CDR3 contains 14 residues. The chain's CDR3 is CASSERDRGYEQYF. The CDR3 DNA reads as TGCGCCAGCAGTGAGAGGGACAGGGGCTACGAGCAGTACTTC.

The chain employs TRBV4-1 and TRBJ1-5; D is perhaps TRBD1 (5 bases). The length of the CDR3 is 17 residues. Trimming shortened V by 1 base and J by 2 bases, and 15 bases separated the two germline ends. Germline values: CDR1 MGHRA, CDR2 YSYEKL. This CDR3 reads CASSQGSGQFGNQPQHF. In DNA form, the CDR3 reads TGCGCCAGCAGCCAAGGCTCAGGGCAGTTTGGCAATCAGCCCCAGCATTTT.